Below are 28 T cell receptor beta chains sequenced from a single sample in a study of beta chain features in type 1 diabetes. General observations from the study: Type 1 diabetes patients had moderately but significantly shorter TCRB CDR3s in all four CD4+ subsets.

What was sequenced were expressed TCRB transcripts, since all of the isolated RNA had been reverse transcribed. Using immunoSEQ multiplex PCR, the repertoire was profiled, and TCRdb retains in-frame clones only, with some absent. The table includes 300,000 to 350,000 clones, roughly a tenth detected once. These receptors' targets are unknown. The sequenced sample was central memory CD4+ T cells from blood. These receptors were taken from a man aged 25 to 40 with type 1 diabetes.

V is TRBV15 and J is TRBJ1-1, with a possible D match to TRBD1 (5 bases). V lost 5 bases, J lost 3 bases, and 16 bases lay in between. This CDR3 is 15 amino acids long. Germline V lookup: CDR1 LNHNV, CDR2 YYDKDF (reference sequence). The CDR3 DNA reads TGTGCCACCAGCTTAAGAAGACAGCGAGACACTGAAGCTTTCTTT. Translating it yields CATSLRRQRDTEAFF.

The chain recombines TRBV5-6 with TRBJ2-5; D is unresolved. The CDR3 is 13 amino acids. The V gene's germline CDR1 is SGHDT and CDR2 YYEEEE. V lost 5 bases, J lost 5 bases, and 13 bases lay in between. In DNA, the CDR3 is TGTGCCAGCAGTCCTACTGGTCTGGAGACCCAGTACTTC. The encoded protein is CASSPTGLETQYF.

This clone came up a few times. The chain links TRBV7-9 to TRBJ1-1, with D possibly matching TRBD1 (6 bases). There are 14 residues in the CDR3. V lost 5 bases and J 1 base, leaving 11 bases between the germline ends. CDR1 and CDR2 from the germline V gene are SEHNR and FQNEAQ (reference sequence). CDR3: CASSTGSRNTEAFF. The DNA for the CDR3 is TGTGCCAGCAGCACAGGGTCAAGGAACACTGAAGCTTTCTTT.

This clone was counted between two and nine times. The rearrangement joins TRBV6-5 to TRBJ2-7, with D possibly being TRBD1 or TRBD2 (5 bases each). The CDR3 sequence is 15 residues long. V was clipped by 5 bases and J by 0 bases, with 14 bases between them. Germline V CDR1 and CDR2: MNHEY, SVGAGI. The CDR3 protein is CASSPEWGSSYEQYF. The CDR3 DNA reads as TGTGCCAGCAGTCCTGAGTGGGGGAGCTCCTACGAGCAGTACTTC.

This chain uses TRBV19 with TRBJ2-5; possibly TRBD1 or TRBD2 for D (6 bases each). The V and J ends lost 7 bases and 5 bases respectively, with 17 bases between them. Germline values: CDR1 LNHDA, CDR2 SQIVND (reference sequence). This CDR3 has 14 residues. The CDR3 bases are TGTGCCAGTACCGCGGGACACAGTGAGGAGACCCAGTACTTC. This gives the protein CASTAGHSEETQYF.

This rearrangement joins TRBV28 to TRBJ1-4; D is unclear. The CDR3 length is 12 residues. Germline V CDR1 and CDR2: MDHEN, SYDVKM. V was trimmed by 6 bases and J by 7 bases, leaving 9 bases between them. This CDR3 is CASSLTVEKLFF. CDR3 in DNA: TGTGCCAGCAGCTTGACGGTTGAAAAACTGTTTTTT.

This clone was detected a few times. The gene calls are TRBV29-1 and TRBJ2-2; 8 bases are a match to TRBD2. The junction had 2 bases not matched to a gene; V was cut back by 1 base and J by 4 bases. The CDR3 length is 14 residues. Per the germline V gene, CDR1 is SQVTM and CDR2 is ANQGSEA. The CDR3 reads CSVEAGGPTGELFF. The CDR3, as DNA: TGCAGCGTTGAAGCGGGGGGGCCCACCGGGGAGCTGTTTTTT.

This clone came up a few times. The V and J genes are TRBV7-2 and TRBJ2-2; D gene unclear. The CDR3 is made up of 14 amino acids. Germline V gene lookup returns CDR1 SGHTA and CDR2 FQGNSA. The germline V and J ends were trimmed by 7 bases and 0 bases, with 9 bases remaining between them. The CDR3 is CASIETTNTGELFF. CDR3 nucleotide sequence: TGTGCCAGCATCGAGACAACGAACACCGGGGAGCTGTTTTTT. Looking up the rest from reference TRBV7-2 and TRBJ2-2 gives the full variable domain: GAGVSQSPSNKVTEKGKDVELRCDPISGHTALYWYRQSLGQGLEFLIYFQGNSAPDKSGLPSDRFSAERTGGSVSTLTIQRTQQEDSAVYLCASIETTNTGELFFGEGSRLTVL.

The CDR3 is CASSLAPTGDGYTF. The CDR3 DNA reads as TGCGCCAGCAGCTTGGCCCCCACAGGGGACGGCTACACCTTC. This chain joins TRBV5-1 and TRBJ1-2; TRBD1 aligns across 7 bases. The CDR3 totals 14 residues. Germline CDR1 reads SGHRS; CDR2 reads YFSETQ. V was pared by 0 bases and J by 8 bases, with 7 bases of the junction left unmatched.

The chain recombines TRBV28 with TRBJ2-5; no definite D call. From germline, CDR1 is MDHEN and CDR2 SYDVKM. The length of the CDR3 is 13 residues. Trimming stripped 4 bases from V and 4 bases from J, with 10 bases between. CDR3 DNA: TGTGCCAGCAGTTCCGGGCCGCGAGAGACCCAGTACTTC. This gives the protein CASSSGPRETQYF.

This clone was detected only a few times. The chain uses TRBV7-9 and TRBJ2-7, with 7 bases identical to TRBD2. This CDR3 is 19 amino acids long. CDR1 is SEHNR and CDR2 is FQNEAQ in the germline V gene (reference sequence). After removal of 2 bases from V and 2 bases from J, the junction contained 18 bases not matched to a gene. The CDR3 sequence is CASSLNAVGPTSRPYEQYF. The CDR3 DNA follows: TGTGCCAGCAGCTTAAACGCGGTAGGCCCGACTAGCCGACCCTACGAGCAGTACTTC.

V usage is TRBV29-1 and J usage is TRBJ1-1; D might be TRBD1 (5 bases). Between the trimmed V and J ends, which lost 8 bases and 0 bases, there was a span of 19 bases. The CDR3 runs 15 residues. CDR1 is SQVTM, CDR2 ANQGSEA, per germline. CDR3 region: CSYPGRGLLNTEAFF. CDR3 sequence (DNA): TGCAGCTACCCTGGGCGGGGGTTGTTGAACACTGAAGCTTTCTTT.

In this sample, this clone turned up a few times. The CDR3 protein is CASSQDQQGSIQYF. CDR3 coding DNA: TGCGCCAGCAGCCAAGATCAACAGGGGAGCATTCAGTACTTC. This chain uses TRBV4-3 with TRBJ2-4; 7 nucleotides match TRBD1. This CDR3 contains 14 residues. Germline CDR1 LGHNA, CDR2 YSLEER. Trimming removed 0 bases from V and 9 bases from J; junction bases left unmatched: 5.

The gene calls are TRBV6-5 and TRBJ1-2; a possible D gene is TRBD1 (6 bases). Germline CDR1 is MNHEY and CDR2 is SVGAGI. The V end was cut by 2 bases, the J end by 5 bases, with 9 bases between. The CDR3 sequence is 13 residues long. CDR3 amino acids: CASSYMGAYGYTF. CDR3 DNA sequence: TGTGCCAGCAGTTACATGGGGGCATATGGCTACACCTTC.

This clone was seen more than once but under ten times. J is TRBJ1-2 and V is TRBV4-1, with a possible D match to TRBD1 (5 bases). The CDR3 is 14 amino acids. Germline loops: CDR1 MGHRA, CDR2 YSYEKL. V shed 6 bases and J shed 4 bases, with 15 bases lying between them. The CDR3 DNA reads as TGCGCCAGCAGGGACGAGAGGGGAAGCTATGGCTACACCTTC. Amino acid sequence: CASRDERGSYGYTF.

This clone appeared a few times. The chain joins TRBV7-2 to TRBJ1-1, with D hard to call. CDR1 SGHTA and CDR2 FQGNSA come from the germline V gene. Trimming pared 5 bases from V and 3 bases from J, leaving 10 bases between. CDR3 length equals 13 residues. The CDR3 DNA follows: TGTGCCAGCAGCCCGCAAATCGACACTGAAGCTTTCTTT. Translating it yields CASSPQIDTEAFF.

This clone was counted only a few times. The V and J genes are TRBV7-9 and TRBJ1-6; tentatively, D is TRBD1 (6 bases). From germline, CDR1 is SEHNR and CDR2 FQNEAQ (reference sequence). Trimming removed 10 bases from V and 8 bases from J, with 27 bases in between. CDR3 length: 17 residues. CDR3 protein: CAIKGAPGALVDSPLHF. CDR3 coding DNA: TGTGCCATCAAAGGGGCCCCAGGGGCCTTAGTCGATTCACCCCTCCACTTT.

Details on this clone: Relative to the germline gene, one junction end is altered; a read error may explain this. The genes are TRBV29-1 and TRBJ1-2; the D is unclear. The CDR3 runs to 10 residues. Germline V gene lookup returns CDR1 SQVTM and CDR2 ANQGSEA. CDR3 region: CSVEDGRDGF. The DNA of the CDR3 is TGCAGCGTTGAAGACGGTAGAGATGGCTTC. Using reference TRBV29-1 and TRBJ1-2 for the parts outside the CDR3, the full variable domain is SAVISQKPSRDICQRGTSLTIQCQVDSQVTMMFWYRQQPGQSLTLIATANQGSEATYESGFVIDKFPISRPNLTFSTLTVSNMSPEDSSIYLCSVEDGRDGFGSGTRLTVV.

The rearrangement uses TRBV2 and TRBJ1-1; no definite D call. This CDR3 has 13 amino acids. CDR1 is SNHLY and CDR2 is FYNNEI in the germline V gene. Trimming removed 6 bases from V and 1 base from J, with 9 bases in between. In DNA, the CDR3 is TGTGCCAGCAGCGAATTCGGGAACACTGAAGCTTTCTTT. It translates to CASSEFGNTEAFF.

This clone was seen a handful of times. The rearrangement uses TRBV7-9 and TRBJ1-5; 7 nucleotides match TRBD1. J was trimmed by 0 bases and V by 1 base; bases with no gene match: 9. Germline CDR1 SEHNR, CDR2 FQNEAQ (reference sequence). This CDR3 has 18 residues. The CDR3 DNA follows: TGTGCCAGCAGCTTAGGACTAACCGGGACAGATAGCAATCAGCCCCAGCATTTT. Protein sequence: CASSLGLTGTDSNQPQHF.

Concerning this clone: Other nucleotide sequences from this sample produce the same CDR3. The chain has TRBV7-2 and TRBJ2-7; possible D gene TRBD1, 6 bases. CDR1 SGHTA and CDR2 FQGNSA come from the germline V gene. CDR3 length: 13 amino acids. V gave up 0 bases and J gave up 4 bases, with 7 bases separating them. The CDR3 is CASSLADSYEQYF. Written as DNA, the CDR3 is TGTGCCAGCAGCTTAGCGGACAGTTACGAGCAGTACTTC.

The chain links TRBV28 to TRBJ2-3; D might be TRBD2 (6 bases). Trimming pared 4 bases from V and 3 bases from J, leaving 17 bases between. This CDR3 has 16 residues. CDR1 and CDR2 from the germline V gene are MDHEN and SYDVKM. The CDR3, as DNA: TGTGCCAGCAGTTCCTGGGACCGCCGGGGGACAGATACGCAGTATTTT. Its protein is CASSSWDRRGTDTQYF.

This chain links TRBV18 with TRBJ2-1; 10 nucleotides align to TRBD1. The CDR3 is 17 residues long. Germline V gives CDR1 KGHSH, CDR2 LQKENI. V was clipped by 3 bases and J by 5 bases; unmatched bases: 10. Here the CDR3 reads CASSPRIPGQGNNEQFF. In DNA, the CDR3 is TGTGCCAGCTCACCTCGCATACCGGGACAGGGGAACAATGAGCAGTTCTTC.

The V call is TRBV7-2, the J call TRBJ2-3; 11 bases match TRBD2. The V and J ends lost 4 bases and 6 bases, in that order; junction bases with no gene match: 12. Looked up from germline, CDR1 is SGHTA and CDR2 is FQGNSA. The CDR3 length is 17 residues. As DNA, the CDR3 is TGTGCCAGCAGCTCCAAGACTAGCGGGGCAGTAACCGATACGCAGTATTTT. It codes for CASSSKTSGAVTDTQYF. The full variable domain, with the rest looked up from reference TRBV7-2 and TRBJ2-3, is GAGVSQSPSNKVTEKGKDVELRCDPISGHTALYWYRQSLGQGLEFLIYFQGNSAPDKSGLPSDRFSAERTGGSVSTLTIQRTQQEDSAVYLCASSSKTSGAVTDTQYFGPGTRLTVL.

This clone was detected many times. This chain joins TRBV19 and TRBJ2-4; D may match TRBD1 or TRBD2 (5 bases each). CDR1 is LNHDA, CDR2 SQIVND, per germline (reference sequence). This CDR3 spans 12 amino acids. V was trimmed by 4 bases and J by 7 bases, leaving 8 bases between them. In nucleotides, the CDR3 is TGTGCCAGTAGTAAAGGGGAGAACATTCAGTACTTC. Translating gives CASSKGENIQYF. The variable domain in full, completed from reference TRBV19 and TRBJ2-4, reads DGGITQSPKYLFRKEGQNVTLSCEQNLNHDAMYWYRQDPGQGLRLIYYSQIVNDFQKGDIAEGYSVSREKKESFPLTVTSAQKNPTAFYLCASSKGENIQYFGAGTRLSVL.

V and J are TRBV30 and TRBJ1-6; the D gene is possibly TRBD1 (5 bases). The V end lost 0 bases, the J end lost 9 bases, and 15 bases lay between the germline ends. Germline V CDR1 and CDR2: GTSNPN, SVGIG (reference sequence). The CDR3 loop spans 15 amino acids. The CDR3, as DNA: TGTGCCTGGAGTGTAAGTTCGGGGCGCCGTTCACCCCTCCACTTT. Translating gives CAWSVSSGRRSPLHF.

This clone was counted a few times. The chain combines TRBV7-2 with TRBJ1-4; no firm D call. Germline-derived CDR1 and CDR2 are SGHTA and FQGNSA. The CDR3 runs 14 residues. The V end was cut by 5 bases, the J end by 0 bases, with 7 bases between. CDR3 bases: TGTGCCAGCAGCGAGCGAACAACTAATGAAAAACTGTTTTTT. Amino acids: CASSERTTNEKLFF.

This clone was counted a few times. The gene calls are TRBV6-5 and TRBJ2-5, with TRBD2 as a possible D gene (5 bases). CDR1 is MNHEY and CDR2 is SVGAGI in the germline V gene. Trimming removed 0 bases at V and 5 bases at J, with 16 bases between. The CDR3 is made up of 16 amino acids. In nucleotides, the CDR3 is TGTGCCAGCAGTTACTCGAAGCTAGCAGCATCGGAGACCCAGTACTTC. This encodes CASSYSKLAASETQYF.